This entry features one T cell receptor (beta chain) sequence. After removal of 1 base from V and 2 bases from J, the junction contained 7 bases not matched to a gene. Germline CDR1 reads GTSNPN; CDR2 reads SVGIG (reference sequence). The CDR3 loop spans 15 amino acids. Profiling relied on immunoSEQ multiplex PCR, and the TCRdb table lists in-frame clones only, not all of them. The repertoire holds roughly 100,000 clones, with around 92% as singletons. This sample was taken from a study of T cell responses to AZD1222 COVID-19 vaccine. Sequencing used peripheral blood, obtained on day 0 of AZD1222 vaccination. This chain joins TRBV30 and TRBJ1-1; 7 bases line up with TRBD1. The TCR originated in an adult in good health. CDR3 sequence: CAWSDVDRFNTEAFF. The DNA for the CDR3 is TGTGCCTGGAGTGACGTGGACAGGTTTAACACTGAAGCTTTCTTT. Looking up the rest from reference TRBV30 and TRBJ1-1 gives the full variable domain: SQTIHQWPATLVQPVGSPLSLECTVEGTSNPNLYWYRQAAGRGLQLLFYSVGIGQISSEVPQNLSASRPQDRQFILSSKKLLLSDSGFYLCAWSDVDRFNTEAFFGQGTRLTVV.